The 21 T cell receptor beta chains in this list originate from one sample, sequenced in a study of Ad26.COV2.S vaccination and SARS-CoV-2 variants. The protocol was immunoSEQ multiplex PCR, while the TCRdb copy is restricted to in-frame clones and leaves out a portion. The profile shows about 350,000 clones, 92% of them singletons. This specimen consisted of peripheral blood, obtained after recovery from COVID-19. These TCRs come from a human donor who had recovered from COVID-19.

The V and J genes are TRBV9 and TRBJ2-5, with D possibly TRBD2 on 7 matching bases. The V gene lost 0 bases and the J gene lost 1 base, with 10 bases spanning the gap. CDR1 SGDLS and CDR2 YYNGEE come from the germline V gene. The CDR3 runs to 15 residues. The CDR3 DNA reads as TGTGCCAGCAGCGTAGAACGGGGGGCCCAAGAGACCCAGTACTTC. It codes for CASSVERGAQETQYF. Full variable domain (remainder filled in from reference TRBV9 and TRBJ2-5): DSGVTQTPKHLITATGQRVTLRCSPRSGDLSVYWYQQSLDQGLQFLIQYYNGEERAKGNILERFSAQQFPDLHSELNLSSLELGDSALYFCASSVERGAQETQYFGPGTRLLVL.

The chain couples TRBV6-5 to TRBJ2-1; D is perhaps TRBD1 or TRBD2 (5 bases each). The CDR3 sequence is 12 residues long. Germline CDR1 is MNHEY and CDR2 is SVGAGI. V shed 7 bases and J shed 6 bases, with 10 bases lying between them. The CDR3 sequence: CASMRGPNEQFF. CDR3 sequence (DNA): TGTGCCAGCATGAGGGGACCCAATGAGCAGTTCTTC.

The chain recombines TRBV10-2 with TRBJ1-1; D unresolved. This CDR3 has 14 amino acids. With 6 bases removed from V and 9 bases from J, the gap between germline ends came to 20 bases. Per germline, CDR1 WSHSY and CDR2 SAAADI. CDR3 sequence (DNA): TGCGCCAGCAGCCACTCGACACGTCAGGCGAAAGCTTTCTTT. Amino acid sequence: CASSHSTRQAKAFF.

V is TRBV5-4 and J is TRBJ1-2; D remains unclear. Germline assignment: CDR1 SGHNT and CDR2 YYREEE (reference sequence). There are 12 residues in the CDR3. Trimming left V 4 bases short and J 5 bases short, with 9 bases between. This CDR3 reads CASSPADYGYTF. CDR3 coding DNA: TGTGCCAGCAGCCCTGCAGATTATGGCTACACCTTC. Full variable domain (outside the CDR3, taken from reference TRBV5-4 and TRBJ1-2): ETGVTQSPTHLIKTRGQQVTLRCSSQSGHNTVSWYQQALGQGPQFIFQYYREEENGRGNFPPRFSGLQFPNYSSELNVNALELDDSALYLCASSPADYGYTFGSGTRLTVV.

The chain combines TRBV7-2 with TRBJ2-7, with a possible D match to TRBD2 (6 bases). Looked up from germline, CDR1 is SGHTA and CDR2 is FQGNSA. The CDR3 extends over 19 amino acids. V was pared by 2 bases and J by 3 bases, with 26 bases between. CDR3 DNA sequence: TGTGCCAGCAGCTTATTTTGGGTTACGTTAGAGGGAGGAATCTACGAGCAGTACTTC. Its protein is CASSLFWVTLEGGIYEQYF.

As DNA, the CDR3 is TGTGCCAGCAGCTTGGGAGCCATGACCCAGTACTTC. Its translation: CASSLGAMTQYF. The rearrangement links TRBV5-6 to TRBJ2-5; D ambiguous. V shed 0 bases and J shed 7 bases, with 7 bases lying between them. The CDR3 totals 12 residues. The germline V gene encodes CDR1 SGHDT and CDR2 YYEEEE.

The chain has TRBV5-1 and TRBJ1-2; no firm D call. Trimming cost V 4 bases and J 4 bases, with 23 bases left between them. CDR3 size: 17 residues. Germline assignment: CDR1 SGHRS and CDR2 YFSETQ. The CDR3 sequence is CASSDPGRDRSLYGYTF. The CDR3 DNA reads TGCGCCAGCAGCGACCCGGGGAGGGATCGATCCCTCTATGGCTACACCTTC.

This clone was recorded a few times. The CDR3 bases are TGTGCCAGCAGCCTGACAGGGGGCGACTATGGCTACACCTTC. Amino acid sequence: CASSLTGGDYGYTF. The J gene is TRBJ1-2, the V gene TRBV4-2; the match to TRBD1 covers 10 bases. The germline CDR1 and CDR2 sequences are LGHNA and YNFKEQ. Trimming at V came to 4 bases and at J to 3 bases, leaving 2 bases not matched to a gene. This CDR3 has 14 amino acids.

The chain has TRBV29-1 and TRBJ2-5; D call uncertain. V was cut by 0 bases and J by 9 bases, with 14 bases left in between. This CDR3 has 13 residues. Germline lookup yields CDR1 SQVTM and CDR2 ANQGSEA. The CDR3 loop is CSVEEGASLAQYF. CDR3 in DNA: TGCAGCGTTGAAGAGGGTGCATCTTTGGCCCAGTACTTC.

This rearrangement joins TRBV4-3 to TRBJ1-1; D is unresolved. The CDR3 contains 15 residues. Looked up from germline, CDR1 is LGHNA and CDR2 is YSLEER. Trimming removed 0 bases from V and 1 base from J, with 9 bases in between. The CDR3 DNA follows: TGCGCCAGCAGCCAAGATTTGGGCGGGAACACTGAAGCTTTCTTT. Translation gives CASSQDLGGNTEAFF.

This rearrangement joins TRBV4-1 to TRBJ1-5; D perhaps matches TRBD1 (5 bases). The V end was cut by 1 base, the J end by 7 bases, with 14 bases between. CDR3 length: 15 amino acids. Germline assignment: CDR1 MGHRA and CDR2 YSYEKL. The chain's CDR3 is CASSQVLSDSQPQHF. CDR3 nucleotides: TGCGCCAGCAGCCAAGTTCTCTCTGACAGCCAGCCCCAGCATTTT.

The chain uses TRBV5-4 and TRBJ1-5; D is unresolved. V lost 4 bases and J lost 9, with 14 bases in between. There are 13 residues in the CDR3. Germline V lookup: CDR1 SGHNT, CDR2 YYREEE (reference sequence). In DNA form, the CDR3 reads TGTGCCAGCAGCCAGGAGCTTTCTGGGCCCCAGCATTTT. This encodes CASSQELSGPQHF.

The rearrangement uses TRBV7-9 and TRBJ2-2, with a tentative D call TRBD1 (6 bases). There are 16 residues in the CDR3. The V end was cut by 3 bases, the J end by 4 bases, with 15 bases between. CDR1 SEHNR and CDR2 FQNEAQ come from the germline V gene (reference sequence). CDR3 sequence reads: CASSFRGSGTTGELFF. In DNA form, the CDR3 reads TGTGCCAGCAGCTTTAGGGGGTCAGGAACCACCGGGGAGCTGTTTTTT.

The chain links TRBV19 to TRBJ2-1; D is undetermined. V shed 3 bases and J shed 15 bases, with 12 bases lying between them. The CDR3 consists of 11 residues. Looked up from germline, CDR1 is LNHDA and CDR2 is SQIVND (reference sequence). The CDR3 here is CASSIKADRFF. CDR3 bases: TGTGCCAGTAGTATTAAGGCAGACCGGTTCTTC.

The V gene is TRBV7-9, the J gene TRBJ2-7; 9 positions match TRBD1. This CDR3 region has 15 residues. Unmatched junction bases numbered 8, after V lost 1 base and J lost 7 bases. Germline V gene lookup returns CDR1 SEHNR and CDR2 FQNEAQ (reference sequence). The CDR3 reads CASSLGDRDLGEQYF. The CDR3 DNA sequence: TGTGCCAGCAGCTTAGGGGACAGGGATCTCGGGGAGCAGTACTTC.

This clone was detected only once. The genes are TRBV2 and TRBJ1-4; D ambiguous. Germline CDR1 and CDR2: SNHLY and FYNNEI. V was cut by 6 bases and J by 0 bases, with 17 bases left in between. This CDR3 comprises 17 residues. This CDR3 reads CASRSGSSLATNEKLFF. CDR3 bases: TGTGCCAGCAGGAGCGGCTCCAGCCTCGCAACTAATGAAAAACTGTTTTTT.

V is TRBV5-4 and J is TRBJ1-1; 7 bases line up with TRBD1. Losses at the gene ends were 2 bases for V and 5 bases for J; bases not matched to a gene: 3. CDR3 length equals 13 residues. Germline loops: CDR1 SGHNT, CDR2 YYREEE (reference sequence). CDR3 bases: TGTGCCAGCAGCTTACAGGGGCTAACTGAAGCTTTCTTT. Encoded protein: CASSLQGLTEAFF. Variable domain in full (rest from reference TRBV5-4 and TRBJ1-1): ETGVTQSPTHLIKTRGQQVTLRCSSQSGHNTVSWYQQALGQGPQFIFQYYREEENGRGNFPPRFSGLQFPNYSSELNVNALELDDSALYLCASSLQGLTEAFFGQGTRLTVV.

V and J are TRBV19 and TRBJ2-6; 7 nucleotides match TRBD1. V lost 3 bases and J lost 2; bases outside the gene matches: 7. The CDR3 totals 17 residues. Germline CDR1 LNHDA, CDR2 SQIVND (reference sequence). The CDR3 DNA is TGTGCCAGTAGTATTCGGGTAGGGGGCGCTGGGGCCAACGTCCTGACTTTC. It translates to CASSIRVGGAGANVLTF.

In the case of this clone: Other DNA sequences in this specimen translate into the identical CDR3. The chain recombines TRBV5-1 with TRBJ1-2; D is uncertain. The V end was cut by 0 bases, the J end by 4 bases, with 4 bases between. CDR1 is SGHRS and CDR2 is YFSETQ in the germline V gene. The length of the CDR3 is 12 residues. The CDR3 bases are TGCGCCAGCAGCTTGGAGGGCTATGGCTACACCTTC. This sequence encodes CASSLEGYGYTF.

The V call is TRBV11-2, the J call TRBJ1-1; unclear D gene. The CDR3 has 11 amino acids. Trimming left V 3 bases short and J 11 bases short, with 10 bases between. The germline V gene has CDR1 SGHAT and CDR2 FQNNGV. For the CDR3, the DNA is TGTGCCAGCAGCTTTGTGCGGGAGGCTTTCTTT. This encodes CASSFVREAFF.

This clone came up once. The rearrangement joins TRBV27 to TRBJ1-4, with unresolved D. V was pared by 6 bases and J by 3 bases, with 11 bases between. The CDR3 contains 14 residues. The germline CDR1 and CDR2 sequences are MNHEY and SMNVEV (reference sequence). CDR3 bases: TGTGCCAGCAGATCATGGCTTTCTAATGAAAAACTGTTTTTT. The encoded protein is CASRSWLSNEKLFF.